This T cell receptor (beta chain) was obtained from a study of blood T cell repertoires in COVID-19. Across the study: Samples taken during acute and convalescent COVID-19 were collected in the United States, Italy and Spain. T cells, B-cell-depleted T cells, or PBMCs provided the cDNA or gDNA that served as material.

The V end lost 0 bases, the J end lost 4 bases, and 6 bases lay between the germline ends. Germline lookup yields CDR1 SQVTM and CDR2 ANQGSEA. The CDR3 contains 12 residues. Some clones are missing from TCRdb's copy, which holds only in-frame ones; the method was immunoSEQ multiplex PCR. The table shows approximately 240,000 clones, with about 80% occurring only once. The sequencing sample was made of peripheral blood. The chain recombines TRBV29-1 with TRBJ1-2; D gene uncertain. The sequence was obtained from a woman in her twenties or thirties who had recovered from COVID-19. The CDR3 region has the DNA TGCAGCGTTGAAGAGGAGGGCTATGGCTACACCTTC. This sequence encodes CSVEEEGYGYTF.